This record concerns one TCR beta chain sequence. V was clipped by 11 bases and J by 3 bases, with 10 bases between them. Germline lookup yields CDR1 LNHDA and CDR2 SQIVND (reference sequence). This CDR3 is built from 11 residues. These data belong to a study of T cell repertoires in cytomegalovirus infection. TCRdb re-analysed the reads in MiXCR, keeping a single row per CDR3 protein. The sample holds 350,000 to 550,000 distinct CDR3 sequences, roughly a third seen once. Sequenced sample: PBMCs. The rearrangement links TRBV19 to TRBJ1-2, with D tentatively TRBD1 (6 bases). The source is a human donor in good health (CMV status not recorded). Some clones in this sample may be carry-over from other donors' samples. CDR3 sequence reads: CAVTGHYGYTF. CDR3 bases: TGTGCCGTTACAGGGCACTATGGCTACACCTTC.